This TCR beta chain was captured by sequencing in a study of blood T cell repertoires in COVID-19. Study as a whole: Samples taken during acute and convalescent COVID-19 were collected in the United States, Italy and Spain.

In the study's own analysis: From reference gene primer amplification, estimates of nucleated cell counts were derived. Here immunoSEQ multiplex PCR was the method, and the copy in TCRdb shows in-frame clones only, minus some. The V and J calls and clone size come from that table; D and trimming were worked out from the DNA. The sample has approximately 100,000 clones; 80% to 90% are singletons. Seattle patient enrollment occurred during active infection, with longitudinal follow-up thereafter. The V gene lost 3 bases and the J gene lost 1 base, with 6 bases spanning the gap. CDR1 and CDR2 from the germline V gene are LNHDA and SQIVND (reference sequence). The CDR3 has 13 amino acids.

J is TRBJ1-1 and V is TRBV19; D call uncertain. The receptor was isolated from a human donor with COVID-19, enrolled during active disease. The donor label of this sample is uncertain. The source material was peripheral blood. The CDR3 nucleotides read TGTGCCAGTAGTATCACCGGGAACACTGAAGCTTTCTTT. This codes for CASSITGNTEAFF.